Following are 19 T cell receptor beta chains from one sample sequenced in a study of T cell responses to AZD1222 COVID-19 vaccine. Assay: immunoSEQ multiplex PCR; the TCRdb copy retains only in-frame clones and omits some. The sample carries around 140,000 clones, over 75% recorded once. The sequenced sample was peripheral blood, obtained on day 0 of AZD1222 vaccination. The receptors shown here come from an adult in good health.

The CDR3 bases are TGTGCCAGTAGTATAGATCGGGTAGAATACTATGGCTACACCTTC. It translates to CASSIDRVEYYGYTF. The chain employs TRBV19 and TRBJ1-2; the D is unclear. CDR3 length equals 15 residues. Germline V gene lookup returns CDR1 LNHDA and CDR2 SQIVND (reference sequence). V shed 0 bases and J shed 3 bases, with 11 bases lying between them.

This clone was counted between two and nine times. The rearrangement uses TRBV6-1 and TRBJ1-1, with TRBD1 matching 7 bases. V was clipped by 2 bases and J by 4 bases; unmatched bases: 4. The CDR3 spans 14 residues. Per germline, CDR1 MNHNS and CDR2 SASEGT. The CDR3 sequence is CASSERGQITEAFF. For the CDR3, the DNA is TGTGCCAGCAGTGAACGGGGACAGATCACTGAAGCTTTCTTT.

V gene TRBV13 combines with J gene TRBJ2-2; no firm D call. Trimming stripped 7 bases from V and 3 bases from J, with 9 bases between. CDR1 PRHDT and CDR2 FYEKMQ come from the germline V gene (reference sequence). The CDR3 contains 13 residues. In DNA, the CDR3 is TGTGCCAGCAATAGGCCTTACACCGGGGAGCTGTTTTTT. Its protein is CASNRPYTGELFF.

V usage is TRBV7-6 and J usage is TRBJ2-5; D is unclear. Germline assignment: CDR1 SGHVS and CDR2 FNYEAQ. The CDR3 runs 14 residues. Trimming left V 6 bases short and J 4 bases short, with 15 bases between. CDR3 residues: CASSSTDWGETQYF. For the CDR3, the DNA is TGTGCCAGCAGTTCCACAGACTGGGGAGAGACCCAGTACTTC.

This clone turned up a few times. Here the CDR3 reads CASSPGGTPGYTF. CDR3 DNA sequence: TGTGCCAGCAGTCCAGGGGGGACCCCAGGCTACACCTTC. This rearrangement joins TRBV27 to TRBJ1-2; TRBD1 matches 7 bases. Germline-derived CDR1 and CDR2 are MNHEY and SMNVEV (reference sequence). The CDR3 has 13 residues. Trimming at V came to 5 bases and at J to 8 bases, leaving 8 bases not matched to a gene.

V gene TRBV19 combines with J gene TRBJ1-5; 7 bases are a match to TRBD1. Germline CDR1 is LNHDA and CDR2 is SQIVND (reference sequence). The CDR3 sequence is 15 residues long. V lost 6 bases to trimming and J lost 0 bases; unmatched junction nucleotides: 5. CDR3 coding DNA: TGTGCCAGTAGCCGGGACAGTTATAGCAATCAGCCCCAGCATTTT. Protein: CASSRDSYSNQPQHF.

This clone was seen once. The chain employs TRBV27 and TRBJ1-5, with D perhaps matching TRBD1 (5 bases). The CDR3 totals 13 residues. The V and J ends lost 1 base and 7 bases respectively, with 8 bases between them. CDR1 and CDR2 (germline): MNHEY, SMNVEV (reference sequence). CDR3 nucleotides: TGTGCCAGCAGTTTATACCAGGGCCAGCCCCAGCATTTT. Its translation: CASSLYQGQPQHF.

V gene TRBV6-1 combines with J gene TRBJ2-5; D is unresolved. Germline values: CDR1 MNHNS, CDR2 SASEGT. Trimming left V 5 bases short and J 0 bases short, with 7 bases between. CDR3 length: 13 residues. The CDR3 loop reads CASSPSYQETQYF. The CDR3 nucleotides read TGTGCCAGCAGTCCCAGTTACCAAGAGACCCAGTACTTC.

The J gene is TRBJ2-5, the V gene TRBV13, with D perhaps TRBD2 (7 bases). Per germline, CDR1 PRHDT and CDR2 FYEKMQ (reference sequence). V dropped 6 bases and J dropped 5 bases, with 28 bases sitting between them. The CDR3 sequence is 18 residues long. The CDR3 DNA reads TGTGCCAGCAGTACAGGAACGGGGGGCTCGGGATTTTATGAGACCCAGTACTTC. Translated, it gives CASSTGTGGSGFYETQYF.

This clone was recorded only once. The same CDR3 is also encoded by other DNA sequences in this sample. This rearrangement joins TRBV9 to TRBJ1-6, with 11 bases fitting TRBD1. Germline V lookup: CDR1 SGDLS, CDR2 YYNGEE. V shed 2 bases and J 10 bases; nucleotides not matched to a gene: 5. The CDR3 is 15 amino acids. The CDR3 nucleotides read TGTGCCAGCAGCGTCTCCGGGACAGGGGGATCACCCCTCCACTTT. Translating it yields CASSVSGTGGSPLHF.

The chain uses TRBV28 and TRBJ2-1, with 15 positions matching TRBD2. The ends lost 4 bases at V and 4 bases at J; junction bases unmatched: 17. CDR3 length: 21 residues. The germline V gene encodes CDR1 MDHEN and CDR2 SYDVKM. CDR3: CASSSLLGEGTSGGFYNEQFF. CDR3 nucleotide sequence: TGTGCCAGCAGTTCTCTCCTGGGTGAAGGGACTAGCGGGGGGTTTTACAATGAGCAGTTCTTC.

The chain joins TRBV28 to TRBJ1-3, with TRBD1 matching over 7 bases. The CDR3 covers 15 residues. The V and J ends lost 5 bases and 4 bases, in that order; junction bases with no gene match: 8. CDR1 and CDR2 from the germline V gene are MDHEN and SYDVKM. CDR3 loop: CASSIQGGFGNTIYF. In nucleotides, the CDR3 is TGTGCCAGCAGTATTCAGGGGGGCTTCGGAAACACCATATATTTT. Full variable domain (missing parts from reference TRBV28 and TRBJ1-3): DVKVTQSSRYLVKRTGEKVFLECVQDMDHENMFWYRQDPGLGLRLIYFSYDVKMKEKGDIPEGYSVSREKKERFSLILESASTNQTSMYLCASSIQGGFGNTIYFGEGSWLTVV.

V is TRBV2 and J is TRBJ2-2; 9 nucleotides agree with TRBD2. Germline V gene sequence: CDR1 SNHLY, CDR2 FYNNEI. The CDR3 sequence is 15 residues long. V lost 7 bases and J lost 6; bases outside the gene matches: 9. CDR3 sequence (DNA): TGTGCCAGCACCTTCGGCGGGGGGGCACCCGGGGAGCTGTTTTTT. This sequence encodes CASTFGGGAPGELFF. Complete variable domain (other parts from reference TRBV2 and TRBJ2-2): EPEVTQTPSHQVTQMGQEVILRCVPISNHLYFYWYRQILGQKVEFLVSFYNNEISEKSEIFDDQFSVERPDGSNFTLKIRSTKLEDSAMYFCASTFGGGAPGELFFGEGSRLTVL.

J is TRBJ1-2 and V is TRBV5-1, with D possibly TRBD1 on 5 matching bases. This CDR3 spans 14 amino acids. The V and J ends lost 7 bases and 0 bases respectively, with 13 bases between them. Germline-derived CDR1 and CDR2 are SGHRS and YFSETQ. The CDR3 DNA reads TGCGCCAGCGGTCTGGACAACCCTAACTATGGCTACACCTTC. Translation: CASGLDNPNYGYTF. The full variable domain, with the rest looked up from reference TRBV5-1 and TRBJ1-2, is KAGVTQTPRYLIKTRGQQVTLSCSPISGHRSVSWYQQTPGQGLQFLFEYFSETQRNKGNFPGRFSGRQFSNSRSEMNVSTLELGDSALYLCASGLDNPNYGYTFGSGTRLTVV.

The J gene is TRBJ2-1, the V gene TRBV10-1, with 10 bases matching TRBD1. The germline CDR1 and CDR2 sequences are WNHNN and SYGVQD (reference sequence). The CDR3 is 15 amino acids. V lost 7 bases and J lost 10; bases outside the gene matches: 13. This CDR3 is CASTSGDRGIEEQFF. CDR3 sequence (DNA): TGCGCCAGCACTTCAGGGGACAGGGGAATAGAGGAGCAGTTCTTC.

For this clone: Other DNA sequences in the same sample also yield this CDR3. The V gene is TRBV9, the J gene TRBJ2-2, with TRBD1 identical over 9 bases. The CDR3 runs to 16 residues. Germline values: CDR1 SGDLS, CDR2 YYNGEE. Unmatched junction bases numbered 6, after V lost 1 base and J lost 5 bases. The CDR3 region is CASSVLQGAYTGELFF. DNA of the CDR3: TGTGCCAGCAGCGTATTACAGGGGGCCTATACCGGGGAGCTGTTTTTT.

The chain joins TRBV6-5 to TRBJ2-1; 8 bases are a match to TRBD2. This CDR3 region has 16 residues. Losses at the gene ends were 2 bases for V and 7 bases for J; bases not matched to a gene: 10. Germline loops: CDR1 MNHEY, CDR2 SVGAGI. CDR3 sequence: CASSYDLGGARNEQFF. The CDR3 DNA reads as TGTGCCAGCAGTTACGACCTCGGGGGGGCACGGAATGAGCAGTTCTTC.

This sequence joins TRBV5-1 and TRBJ2-5; D may match TRBD1 or TRBD2 (5 bases each). Trimming stripped 0 bases from V and 0 bases from J, with 6 bases between. The CDR3 contains 14 residues. CDR1 and CDR2 (germline): SGHRS, YFSETQ. The CDR3 here is CASSLGGNQETQYF. CDR3 DNA: TGCGCCAGCAGCTTGGGGGGGAACCAAGAGACCCAGTACTTC. Using reference TRBV5-1 and TRBJ2-5 for the parts outside the CDR3, the full variable domain is KAGVTQTPRYLIKTRGQQVTLSCSPISGHRSVSWYQQTPGQGLQFLFEYFSETQRNKGNFPGRFSGRQFSNSRSEMNVSTLELGDSALYLCASSLGGNQETQYFGPGTRLLVL.

The J gene is TRBJ2-5, the V gene TRBV6-5; a possible D gene is TRBD1 (5 bases). The CDR3 runs to 15 residues. CDR1 MNHEY and CDR2 SVGAGI come from the germline V gene. Trimming stripped 6 bases from V and 2 bases from J, with 16 bases between. The CDR3 DNA reads TGTGCCAGCAGCCTAGGGGCGGAGAAGCAAGAGACCCAGTACTTC. As protein: CASSLGAEKQETQYF.